This T cell receptor beta chain was retrieved from a study of neurological immune-mediated disorders. MiXCR was run by TCRdb on the 5' RACE reads, yielding one entry per CDR3 protein. Of 45,000 to 60,000 distinct CDR3 sequences in the sample, 2% to 2.5% were seen once. Germline trimming cut 6 bases from V and 7 bases from J; bases unmatched to any gene: 12. Germline CDR1 and CDR2: MNHNS and SASEGT. This CDR3 spans 15 amino acids. The source material was PBMCs. The V call is TRBV6-1, the J call TRBJ2-3; TRBD2 agrees at 8 bases. This TCR derives from a middle-aged man with multiple sclerosis. CDR3 loop: CASRATGGLENTQYF. In DNA form, the CDR3 reads TGTGCCAGCAGGGCGACGGGGGGGCTGGAAAATACGCAGTATTTT.